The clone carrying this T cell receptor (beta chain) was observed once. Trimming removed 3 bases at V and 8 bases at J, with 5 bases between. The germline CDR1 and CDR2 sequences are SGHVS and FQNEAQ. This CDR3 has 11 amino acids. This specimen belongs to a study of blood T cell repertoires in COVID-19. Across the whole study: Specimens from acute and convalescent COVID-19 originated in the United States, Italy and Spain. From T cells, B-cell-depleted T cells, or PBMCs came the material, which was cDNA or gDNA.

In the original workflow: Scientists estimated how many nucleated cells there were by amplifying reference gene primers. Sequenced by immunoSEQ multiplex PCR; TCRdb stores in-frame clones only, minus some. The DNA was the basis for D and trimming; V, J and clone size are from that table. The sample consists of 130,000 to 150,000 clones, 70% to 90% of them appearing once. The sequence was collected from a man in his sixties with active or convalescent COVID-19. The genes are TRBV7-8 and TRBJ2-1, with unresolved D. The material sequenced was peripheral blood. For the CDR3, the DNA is TGTGCCAGCAGCTTCGCGGATGAGCAGTTCTTC. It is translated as CASSFADEQFF.